The TCR beta chain described here comes from a study of T-cell reconstitution after alpha-beta-depleted transplantation in children. Preparation of the TCRbeta library was carried out with unique molecular identifiers. One entry per CDR3 protein results from TCRdb running MiXCR on the PCR reads. In the table there are hundreds of thousands of distinct CDR3 sequences, roughly 13% of which are singletons. This clonotype was recorded at least ten times. The germline V and J ends were trimmed by 1 base and 0 bases, with 9 bases remaining between them. The CDR3 length is 15 residues. Per germline, CDR1 SGHAT and CDR2 FQNNGV.

The chain couples TRBV11-2 to TRBJ1-1, with unresolved D. The sample was PBMCs, mostly from graft donor cells, taken 360 days after TCRalphabeta/CD19-depleted stem cell transplant. This clonotype was obtained from a male patient younger than 18 who had a stem cell transplant for acute myeloid leukemia, so the T cells may come from the graft donor. The CDR3 is CASSLVAAMNTEAFF. Here the CDR3 DNA reads TGTGCCAGCAGCTTAGTAGCAGCCATGAACACTGAAGCTTTCTTT.